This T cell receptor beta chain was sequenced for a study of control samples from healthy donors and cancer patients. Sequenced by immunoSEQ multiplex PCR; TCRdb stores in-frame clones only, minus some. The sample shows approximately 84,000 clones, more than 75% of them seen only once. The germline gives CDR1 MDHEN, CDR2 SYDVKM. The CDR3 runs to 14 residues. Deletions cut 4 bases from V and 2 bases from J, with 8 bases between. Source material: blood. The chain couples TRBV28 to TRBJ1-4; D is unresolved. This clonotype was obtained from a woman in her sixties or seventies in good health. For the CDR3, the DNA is TGTGCCAGCAGTTCCGGTTCGACTAATGAAAAACTGTTTTTT. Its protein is CASSSGSTNEKLFF. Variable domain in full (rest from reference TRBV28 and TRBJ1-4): DVKVTQSSRYLVKRTGEKVFLECVQDMDHENMFWYRQDPGLGLRLIYFSYDVKMKEKGDIPEGYSVSREKKERFSLILESASTNQTSMYLCASSSGSTNEKLFFGSGTQLSVL.